This record concerns one T cell receptor beta chain sequence. PBMCs yielded sorted CD4+ and CD8+ T cells. Reverse transcribed after extraction, RNA yielded cDNA as the sequencing template. TCRdb's table, derived via immunoSEQ multiplex PCR, lists solely in-frame clones and lacks some. This table holds 110,000 to 150,000 clones, roughly 58% found once. These data originate in a study of CD8+ T cells in alopecia areata. The sequence was collected from a human donor in good health. Specimen: CD8+ T cells sorted from blood.

CDR3 residues: CASISGQGELFF. CDR3 bases: TGTGCCTCGATTAGCGGGCAAGGGGAGCTGTTTTTT. The chain uses TRBV30 and TRBJ2-2; 7 bases agree with TRBD2. CDR1 is GTSNPN and CDR2 is SVGIG in the germline V gene (reference sequence). Germline trimming cut 7 bases from V and 8 bases from J; bases unmatched to any gene: 7. The CDR3 has 12 amino acids. Using reference TRBV30 and TRBJ2-2 for the parts outside the CDR3, the full variable domain is SQTIHQWPATLVQPVGSPLSLECTVEGTSNPNLYWYRQAAGRGLQLLFYSVGIGQISSEVPQNLSASRPQDRQFILSSKKLLLSDSGFYLCASISGQGELFFGEGSRLTVL.